The 20 T cell receptor beta chains reported below all come from one sample, sequenced in a study of blood T cell repertoires in COVID-19. Some clones are missing from TCRdb's copy, which holds only in-frame ones; the method was immunoSEQ multiplex PCR. The table lists roughly 250,000 clones, 80% to 90% of them singletons, with around 2% in the top ten. Sequencing was carried out using PBMCs or T cells enriched from blood (not recorded which). The source is a woman younger than 30 who had recovered from COVID-19.

V and J are TRBV11-1 and TRBJ2-7; 9 nucleotides align to TRBD1. The germline gives CDR1 SGHAT, CDR2 FQDESV (reference sequence). V was pared by 0 bases and J by 3 bases, with 0 bases of the junction left unmatched. This CDR3 has 14 amino acids. The CDR3 DNA follows: TGTGCCAGCAGCTTAGCGGGACAGGGCTACGAGCAGTACTTC. Translated, it gives CASSLAGQGYEQYF.

This chain joins TRBV15 and TRBJ1-1; possible D gene TRBD1, 5 bases. The V end was cut by 3 bases, the J end by 1 base, with 15 bases between. The germline V gene has CDR1 LNHNV and CDR2 YYDKDF (reference sequence). The length of the CDR3 is 16 residues. The CDR3 is CATSRALVGGNTEAFF. In DNA form, the CDR3 reads TGTGCCACCAGCAGGGCCCTGGTGGGGGGGAACACTGAAGCTTTCTTT. The full variable domain, rest sourced from reference TRBV15 and TRBJ1-1, is DAMVIQNPRYQVTQFGKPVTLSCSQTLNHNVMYWYQQKSSQAPKLLFHYYDKDFNNEADTPDNFQSRRPNTSFCFLDIRSPGLGDTAMYLCATSRALVGGNTEAFFGQGTRLTVV.

The genes are TRBV30 and TRBJ1-3; 8 bases line up with TRBD1. The V gene end was trimmed by 5 bases and the J gene end by 4 bases; junction bases not matched to a gene: 4. Germline lookup yields CDR1 GTSNPN and CDR2 SVGIG (reference sequence). There are 13 residues in the CDR3. The CDR3 region is CAWGQGRGNTIYF. CDR3 DNA sequence: TGTGCCTGGGGACAGGGAAGAGGAAACACCATATATTTT.

This chain links TRBV5-4 with TRBJ1-2, with D maybe TRBD1 (6 bases). The V and J ends lost 7 bases and 4 bases respectively, with 14 bases between them. The germline gives CDR1 SGHNT, CDR2 YYREEE (reference sequence). The CDR3 is made up of 13 amino acids. CDR3 residues: CASGLTGSYGYTF. DNA of the CDR3: TGTGCCAGCGGCCTCACAGGGAGCTATGGCTACACCTTC.

This chain uses TRBV2 with TRBJ2-1; 11 positions match TRBD2. The CDR3 is made up of 16 amino acids. V dropped 6 bases and J dropped 0; count of bases not matched to a gene: 4. Germline V lookup: CDR1 SNHLY, CDR2 FYNNEI. This CDR3 is CASRASGGSSYNEQFF. CDR3 bases: TGTGCCAGCAGGGCTAGCGGGGGGTCCTCCTACAATGAGCAGTTCTTC.

CDR3: CASSRTGLATNEKLFF. CDR3 in DNA: TGTGCCAGTAGTAGGACAGGCCTTGCAACTAATGAAAAACTGTTTTTT. This chain uses TRBV19 with TRBJ1-4; 7 bases line up with TRBD1. Germline V lookup: CDR1 LNHDA, CDR2 SQIVND (reference sequence). This CDR3 spans 16 amino acids. The V and J ends lost 4 bases and 0 bases, in that order; junction bases with no gene match: 5.

The gene calls are TRBV4-1 and TRBJ1-1; a possible D gene is TRBD1 (6 bases). Germline loops: CDR1 MGHRA, CDR2 YSYEKL. This CDR3 comprises 16 residues. V lost 5 bases and J 5 bases, leaving 21 bases between the germline ends. The CDR3 DNA sequence: TGCGCCAGCAGCGGATGGGACACCCCGGTTGGGACTGAAGCTTTCTTT. It specifies CASSGWDTPVGTEAFF.

The chain has TRBV3-1 (or the pseudogene TRBV3-2) and TRBJ1-5; no definite D call. The CDR3 covers 16 residues. V was cut by 0 bases and J by 0 bases, with 9 bases left in between. Germline assignment: CDR1 LGHDT and CDR2 YNNKEL (reference sequence). In nucleotides, the CDR3 is TGTGCCAGCAGCCAAGATCGGCCGGGTAGCAATCAGCCCCAGCATTTT. This encodes CASSQDRPGSNQPQHF.

The table lists this clone with a few counts. The chain is built from TRBV18 and TRBJ1-4; D call uncertain. Trimming shortened V by 4 bases and J by 4 bases, and 13 bases separated the two germline ends. The CDR3 is 15 amino acids. CDR1 and CDR2 (germline): KGHSH, LQKENI. CDR3 nucleotides: TGTGCCAGCTCACAAAGCGGATTCAGTAATGAAAAACTGTTTTTT. It is translated as CASSQSGFSNEKLFF.

The DNA of the CDR3 is TGCGCCAGCTCGACCACCGGGACAACAGGGATTGAGCAGTTCTTC. This sequence encodes CASSTTGTTGIEQFF. The V gene is TRBV10-1, the J gene TRBJ2-1; D is possibly TRBD1 (6 bases). The V gene's germline CDR1 is WNHNN and CDR2 SYGVQD (reference sequence). This CDR3 has 15 amino acids. V was cut by 8 bases and J by 9 bases, with 23 bases left in between.

V and J are TRBV6-2 or TRBV6-3 and TRBJ2-2; D is perhaps TRBD2 (5 bases). The CDR3 length is 12 residues. Per germline, CDR1 MNHEY and CDR2 SVGEGT. Trimming took 2 bases from V and 8 from J, leaving 6 bases between them. CDR3: CASSYRLGELFF. DNA for the CDR3: TGTGCCAGCAGTTACCGACTAGGGGAGCTGTTTTTT.

This chain connects TRBV7-8 to TRBJ1-1, with D possibly TRBD1 on 6 matching bases. The ends were cut back, 1 base at V and 0 bases at J, with 9 bases in the middle. The CDR3 is 15 amino acids. In germline, CDR1 is SGHVS, CDR2 FQNEAQ. The CDR3 coding sequence is TGTGCCAGCAGCTTAGGGACAGCGATGAACACTGAAGCTTTCTTT. Protein product: CASSLGTAMNTEAFF.

The chain is built from TRBV4-1 and TRBJ1-5, with 7 nucleotides matching TRBD1. Looked up from germline, CDR1 is MGHRA and CDR2 is YSYEKL. The trim removed 0 bases at V and 5 bases at J, leaving 10 bases unmatched. This CDR3 comprises 17 residues. In DNA form, the CDR3 reads TGCGCCAGCAGCCAAGATTGGAGGCAGGGGGGCTATCAGCCCCAGCATTTT. Translated, it gives CASSQDWRQGGYQPQHF.

V usage is TRBV7-3 and J usage is TRBJ1-2; D may be TRBD1 (5 bases). V shed 1 base and J shed 3 bases, with 9 bases lying between them. CDR1 SGHTA and CDR2 FQGTGA come from the germline V gene. The length of the CDR3 is 14 residues. The CDR3 protein is CASSLSGADYGYTF. In DNA, the CDR3 is TGTGCCAGCAGCTTAAGTGGGGCTGACTATGGCTACACCTTC.

The genes are TRBV2 and TRBJ1-5; TRBD1 aligns across 11 bases. J gave up 7 bases and V 6 bases, and 2 bases lay outside the gene matches. CDR1 and CDR2 (germline): SNHLY, FYNNEI. The CDR3 covers 13 residues. CDR3 DNA sequence: TGTGCCAGCAGAGGGGACAGGGGGCAGCCCCAGCATTTT. Translating it yields CASRGDRGQPQHF.

The J gene is TRBJ2-7, the V gene TRBV5-4; D may be TRBD2 (5 bases). The germline V and J ends were trimmed by 3 bases and 9 bases, with 13 bases remaining between them. This CDR3 contains 12 residues. Germline CDR1 is SGHNT and CDR2 is YYREEE (reference sequence). For the CDR3, the DNA is TGTGCCAGCAGCTCGGACTCCATGGTGCAGTACTTC. Translation gives CASSSDSMVQYF.

V and J are TRBV28 and TRBJ2-2; tentatively, D is TRBD1 (5 bases). Germline values: CDR1 MDHEN, CDR2 SYDVKM. Trimming left V 8 bases short and J 7 bases short, with 11 bases between. This CDR3 spans 12 amino acids. The CDR3 spells CASPQGIGELFF. CDR3 coding DNA: TGTGCCAGCCCCCAGGGCATCGGGGAGCTGTTTTTT.

The chain couples TRBV14 to TRBJ1-2; weak D call: TRBD1 (5 bases). The CDR3 contains 17 residues. V was trimmed by 0 bases and J by 4 bases, leaving 18 bases between them. Germline loops: CDR1 SGHDN, CDR2 FVKESK. CDR3 coding DNA: TGTGCCAGCAGCCAAGAGTCCGCGGGGCAGGGAATCTATGGCTACACCTTC. This translates into CASSQESAGQGIYGYTF. The full variable domain, its missing parts supplied by reference TRBV14 and TRBJ1-2, is EAGVTQFPSHSVIEKGQTVTLRCDPISGHDNLYWYRRVMGKEIKFLLHFVKESKQDESGMPNNRFLAERTGGTYSTLKVQPAELEDSGVYFCASSQESAGQGIYGYTFGSGTRLTVV.

The V and J genes are TRBV10-3 and TRBJ2-5, with D possibly being TRBD2 (6 bases). There are 14 residues in the CDR3. Per germline, CDR1 ENHRY and CDR2 SYGVKD. The V gene lost 2 bases and the J gene lost 5 bases, with 12 bases spanning the gap. This CDR3 is CAISEARRVETQYF. The CDR3 coding sequence is TGTGCCATCAGTGAGGCAAGGAGGGTGGAGACCCAGTACTTC.

The V and J genes are TRBV3-1 (or the pseudogene TRBV3-2) and TRBJ2-5, with TRBD2 matching over 13 bases. CDR1 and CDR2 from the germline V gene are LGHDT and YNNKEL (reference sequence). The V and J ends lost 2 bases and 4 bases, in that order; junction bases with no gene match: 7. The CDR3 totals 17 residues. The CDR3 is CASSQTSGGAGTETQYF. CDR3 in DNA: TGTGCCAGCAGCCAAACTAGCGGGGGGGCGGGGACAGAGACCCAGTACTTC.